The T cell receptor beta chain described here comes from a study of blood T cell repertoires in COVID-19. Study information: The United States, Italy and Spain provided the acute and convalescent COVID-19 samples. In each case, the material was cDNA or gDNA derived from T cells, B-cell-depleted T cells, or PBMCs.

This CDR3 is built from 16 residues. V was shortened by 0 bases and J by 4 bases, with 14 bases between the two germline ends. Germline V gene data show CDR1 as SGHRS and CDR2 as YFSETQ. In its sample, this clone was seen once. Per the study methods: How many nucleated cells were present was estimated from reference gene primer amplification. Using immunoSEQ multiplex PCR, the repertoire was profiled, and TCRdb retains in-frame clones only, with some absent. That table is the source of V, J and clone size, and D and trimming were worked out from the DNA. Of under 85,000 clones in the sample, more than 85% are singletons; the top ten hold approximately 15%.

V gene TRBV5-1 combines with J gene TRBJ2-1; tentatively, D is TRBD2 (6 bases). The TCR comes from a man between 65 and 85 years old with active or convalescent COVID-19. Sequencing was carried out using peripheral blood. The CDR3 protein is CASSLAAGMVYNEQFF. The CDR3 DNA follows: TGCGCCAGCAGCTTGGCGGCGGGGATGGTATACAATGAGCAGTTCTTC.